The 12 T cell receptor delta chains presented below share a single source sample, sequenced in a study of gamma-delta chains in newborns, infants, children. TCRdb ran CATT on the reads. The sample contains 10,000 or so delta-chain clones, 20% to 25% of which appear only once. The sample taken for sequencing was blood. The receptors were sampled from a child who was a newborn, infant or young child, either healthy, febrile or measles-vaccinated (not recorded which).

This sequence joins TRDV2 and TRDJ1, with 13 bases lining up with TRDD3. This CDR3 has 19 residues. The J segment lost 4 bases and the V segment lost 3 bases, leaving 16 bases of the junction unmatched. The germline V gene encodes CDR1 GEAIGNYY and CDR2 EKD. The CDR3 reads CACDALSTGGYEIGDKLIF. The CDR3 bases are TGTGCCTGTGACGCCTTAAGTACTGGGGGATACGAAATAGGCGATAAACTCATCTTT.

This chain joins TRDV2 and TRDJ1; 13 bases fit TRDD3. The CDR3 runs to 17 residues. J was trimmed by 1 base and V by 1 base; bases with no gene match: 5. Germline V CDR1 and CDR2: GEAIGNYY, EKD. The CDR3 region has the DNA TGTGCCTGTGACACGCTACTGGGGGATACGCCCACCGATAAACTCATCTTT. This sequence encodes CACDTLLGDTPTDKLIF.

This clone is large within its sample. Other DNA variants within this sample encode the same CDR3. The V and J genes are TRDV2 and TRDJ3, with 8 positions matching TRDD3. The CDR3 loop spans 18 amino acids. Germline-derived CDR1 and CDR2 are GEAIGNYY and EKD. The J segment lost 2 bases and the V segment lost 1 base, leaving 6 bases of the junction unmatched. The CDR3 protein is CACDTLGDATWDTRQMFF. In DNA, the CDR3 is TGTGCCTGTGACACGCTGGGGGACGCCACCTGGGACACCCGACAGATGTTTTTC.

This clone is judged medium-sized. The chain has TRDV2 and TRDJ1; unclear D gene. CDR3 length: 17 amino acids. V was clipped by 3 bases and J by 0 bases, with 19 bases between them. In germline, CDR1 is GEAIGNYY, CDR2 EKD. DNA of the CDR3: TGTGCCTGTGACCCGCTAAGGGCCCAAGGGTACACCGATAAACTCATCTTT. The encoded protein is CACDPLRAQGYTDKLIF.

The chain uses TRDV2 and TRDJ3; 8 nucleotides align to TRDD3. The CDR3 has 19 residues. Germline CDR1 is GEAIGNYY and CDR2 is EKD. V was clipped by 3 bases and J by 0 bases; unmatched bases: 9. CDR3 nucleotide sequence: TGTGCCTGTGACCCACTGGGGGGTAGAAGCTCCTGGGACACCCGACAGATGTTTTTC. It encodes CACDPLGGRSSWDTRQMFF.

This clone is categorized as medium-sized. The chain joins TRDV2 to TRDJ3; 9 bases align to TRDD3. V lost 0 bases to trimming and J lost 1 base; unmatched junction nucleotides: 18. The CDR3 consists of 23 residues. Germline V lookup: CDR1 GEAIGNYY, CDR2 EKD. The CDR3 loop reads CACDTPGTGGTGRFSWDTRQMFF. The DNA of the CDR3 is TGTGCCTGTGACACCCCAGGTACTGGGGGAACCGGCCGATTTTCCTGGGACACCCGACAGATGTTTTTC.

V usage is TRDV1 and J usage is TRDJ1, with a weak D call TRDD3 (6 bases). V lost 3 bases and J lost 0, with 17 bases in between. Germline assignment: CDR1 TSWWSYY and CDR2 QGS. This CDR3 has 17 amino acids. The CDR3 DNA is TGTGCTCTTGGGGATACTGGGAGGACGGGGTACACCGATAAACTCATCTTT. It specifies CALGDTGRTGYTDKLIF.

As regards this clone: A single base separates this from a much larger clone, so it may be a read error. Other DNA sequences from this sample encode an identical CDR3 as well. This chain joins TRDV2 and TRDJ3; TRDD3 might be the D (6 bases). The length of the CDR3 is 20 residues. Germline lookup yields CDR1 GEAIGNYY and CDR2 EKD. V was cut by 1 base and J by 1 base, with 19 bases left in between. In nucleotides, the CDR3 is TGTGCCTGTGACACGCCCGAACTGGGTGCCACTTCCTGGGACACCCGACAGATGTTTTTC. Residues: CACDTPELGATSWDTRQMFF.

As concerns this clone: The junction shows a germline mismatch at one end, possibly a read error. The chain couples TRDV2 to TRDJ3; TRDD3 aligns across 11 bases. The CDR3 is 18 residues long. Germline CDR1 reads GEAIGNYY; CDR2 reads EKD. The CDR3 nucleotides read TGTGCCTGTGACGTACTGGGGGATAGCTCCTGGGACGCCCGACAGATGTTTTTC. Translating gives CACDVLGDSSWDARQMFF.

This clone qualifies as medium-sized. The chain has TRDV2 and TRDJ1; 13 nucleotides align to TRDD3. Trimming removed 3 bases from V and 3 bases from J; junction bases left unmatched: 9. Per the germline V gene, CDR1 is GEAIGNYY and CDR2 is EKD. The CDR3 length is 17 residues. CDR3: CACDPLLGDTPSDKLIF. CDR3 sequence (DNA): TGTGCCTGTGACCCTCTACTGGGGGATACGCCCTCCGATAAACTCATCTTT.

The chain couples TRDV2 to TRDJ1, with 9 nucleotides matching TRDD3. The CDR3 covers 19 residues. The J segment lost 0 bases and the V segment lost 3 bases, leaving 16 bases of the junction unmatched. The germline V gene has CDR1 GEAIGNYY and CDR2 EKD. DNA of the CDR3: TGTGCCTGTGACCCCCTGACTGGGGGACGATCCGAGTACACCGATAAACTCATCTTT. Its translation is CACDPLTGGRSEYTDKLIF.

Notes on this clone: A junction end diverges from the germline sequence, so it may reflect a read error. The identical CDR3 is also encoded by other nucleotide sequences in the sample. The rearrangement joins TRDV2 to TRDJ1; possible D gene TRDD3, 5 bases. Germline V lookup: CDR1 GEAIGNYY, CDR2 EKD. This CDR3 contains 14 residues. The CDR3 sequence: CACDPMGDTDKPIF. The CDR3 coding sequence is TGTGCCTGTGACCCGATGGGAGATACCGATAAACCCATCTTT.